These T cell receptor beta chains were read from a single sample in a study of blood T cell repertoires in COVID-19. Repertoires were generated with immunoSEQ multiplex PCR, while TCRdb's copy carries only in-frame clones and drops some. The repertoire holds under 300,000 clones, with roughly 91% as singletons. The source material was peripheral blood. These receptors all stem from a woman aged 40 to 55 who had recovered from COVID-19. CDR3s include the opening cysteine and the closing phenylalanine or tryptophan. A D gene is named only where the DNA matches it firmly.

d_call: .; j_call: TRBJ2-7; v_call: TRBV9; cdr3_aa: CASSVGGLHFPEQYF
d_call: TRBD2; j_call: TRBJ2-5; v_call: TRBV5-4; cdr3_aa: CASSPPLAGGPKTQYF
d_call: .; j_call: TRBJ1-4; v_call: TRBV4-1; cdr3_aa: CASSQLTGGNEKLFF
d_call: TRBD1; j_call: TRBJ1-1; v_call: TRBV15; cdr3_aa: CATSSRAGGASEAFF
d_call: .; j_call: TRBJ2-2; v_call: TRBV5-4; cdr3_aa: CASSTRAGSRGGELFF
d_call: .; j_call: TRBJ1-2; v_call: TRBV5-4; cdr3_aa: CASSLGQNPFQGWTGYTF
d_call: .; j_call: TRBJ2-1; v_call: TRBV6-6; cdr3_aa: CASTTLFEQFF
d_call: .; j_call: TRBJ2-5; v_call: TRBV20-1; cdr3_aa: CSASPRAKGVKETQYF
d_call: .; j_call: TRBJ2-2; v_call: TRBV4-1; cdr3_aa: CASSLRGGELFF
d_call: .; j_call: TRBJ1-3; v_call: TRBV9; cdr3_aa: CASSLPSSGNTIYF
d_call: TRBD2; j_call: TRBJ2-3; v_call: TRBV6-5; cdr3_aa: CASRSGREGDTQYF
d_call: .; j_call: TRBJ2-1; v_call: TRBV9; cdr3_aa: CASSPRFNEQFF
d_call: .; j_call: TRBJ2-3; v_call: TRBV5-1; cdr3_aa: CASSLGGHGGTDTQYF
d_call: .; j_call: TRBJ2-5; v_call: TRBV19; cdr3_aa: CATRGGGSQRRQETQYF
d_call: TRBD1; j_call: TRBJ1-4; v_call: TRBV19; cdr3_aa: CASSSWTGGSGEKLFF
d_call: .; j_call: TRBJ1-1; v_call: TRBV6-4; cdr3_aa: CASSDRRGGRTEAFF
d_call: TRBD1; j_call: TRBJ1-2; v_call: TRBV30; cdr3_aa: CACPGTDYGYTF
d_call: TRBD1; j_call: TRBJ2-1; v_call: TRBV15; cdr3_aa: CATSRRPGQGAYEQFF
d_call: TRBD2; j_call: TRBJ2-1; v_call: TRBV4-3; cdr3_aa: CASSQTTSGEQFF
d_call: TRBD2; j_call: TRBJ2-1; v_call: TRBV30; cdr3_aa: CAWSWGGRGGEQFF
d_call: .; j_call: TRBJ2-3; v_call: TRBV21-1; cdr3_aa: CASSKAPGDSTDTQYF
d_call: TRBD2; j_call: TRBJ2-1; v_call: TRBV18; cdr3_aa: CASSPPGRAGEQFF
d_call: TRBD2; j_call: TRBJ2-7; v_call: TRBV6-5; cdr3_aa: CASRNAASGYEQYF
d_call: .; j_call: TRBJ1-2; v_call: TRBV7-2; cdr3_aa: CASHGGDYGYTF
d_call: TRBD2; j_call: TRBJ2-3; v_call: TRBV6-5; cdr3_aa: CASRRGVTDTQYF
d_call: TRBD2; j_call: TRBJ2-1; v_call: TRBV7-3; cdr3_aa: CASSPGTSGTGEQFF
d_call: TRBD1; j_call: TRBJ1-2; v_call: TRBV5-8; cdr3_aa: CASSSSGTGVSGYGYTF
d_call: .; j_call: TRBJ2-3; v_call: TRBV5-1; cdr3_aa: CASTPVGASTDTQYF
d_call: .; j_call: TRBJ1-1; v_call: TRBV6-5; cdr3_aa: CASSRTTVNTEAFF
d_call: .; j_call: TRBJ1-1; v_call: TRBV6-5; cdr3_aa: CASSLQGGYTEAFF
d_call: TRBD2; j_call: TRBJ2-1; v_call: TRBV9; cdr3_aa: CASSVRLAGAREQFF
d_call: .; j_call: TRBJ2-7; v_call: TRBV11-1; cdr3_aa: CASSPPKDTYSYEQYF